Listed here are 14 T cell receptor beta chains from one sample, sequenced in a study of B cell selection in AIRE deficiency. Sorting defined conventional CD4 T cells as CD4+CD127+. Repertoires were generated with immunoSEQ multiplex PCR, while TCRdb's copy carries only in-frame clones and drops some. The table has 20,000 to 30,000 clones, around 97% seen once. Sequencing was performed on CD4+CD127+ conventional T cells sorted from PBMCs. All receptors derive from a human donor in good health.

The chain combines TRBV7-9 with TRBJ2-1; maybe TRBD1 (6 bases). The CDR3 is made up of 14 amino acids. Deletions cut 3 bases from V and 9 bases from J, with 15 bases between. Germline V CDR1 and CDR2: SEHNR, FQNEAQ (reference sequence). DNA of the CDR3: TGTGCCAGCAGCTTCCCAGGGGCCAGGGCTGAGCAGTTCTTC. Residues: CASSFPGARAEQFF.

This clone was recorded only once. The chain links TRBV5-4 to TRBJ1-5, with D unclear. This CDR3 has 13 residues. The V end lost 3 bases, the J end lost 6 bases, and 10 bases lay between the germline ends. Germline-derived CDR1 and CDR2 are SGHNT and YYREEE (reference sequence). The CDR3 protein is CASSSEGVQPQHF. DNA of the CDR3: TGTGCCAGCAGCTCGGAGGGCGTTCAGCCCCAGCATTTT.

The chain carries TRBV19 and TRBJ1-1; no firm D call. Trimming stripped 3 bases from V and 6 bases from J, with 5 bases between. The length of the CDR3 is 11 residues. In germline, CDR1 is LNHDA, CDR2 SQIVND (reference sequence). CDR3 protein: CASSITAEAFF. CDR3 nucleotide sequence: TGTGCCAGTAGTATTACCGCTGAAGCTTTCTTT. The complete variable domain, with remaining parts taken from reference TRBV19 and TRBJ1-1, reads DGGITQSPKYLFRKEGQNVTLSCEQNLNHDAMYWYRQDPGQGLRLIYYSQIVNDFQKGDIAEGYSVSREKKESFPLTVTSAQKNPTAFYLCASSITAEAFFGQGTRLTVV.

The table lists this clone with a count of one. This rearrangement joins TRBV14 to TRBJ1-2; possibly TRBD1 for D (6 bases). With 4 bases removed from V and 6 bases from J, the gap between germline ends came to 15 bases. There are 14 residues in the CDR3. Per germline, CDR1 SGHDN and CDR2 FVKESK. DNA for the CDR3: TGTGCCAGCAGCCGTGGGGGGGGCCGGCATGGCTACACCTTC. This codes for CASSRGGGRHGYTF.

CDR3 sequence (DNA): TGTGCCAGCAGTTCAACTATCCTCTACGAGCAGTACTTC. Translation: CASSSTILYEQYF. V usage is TRBV25-1 and J usage is TRBJ2-5, with D unresolved. The DNA end favors TRBJ2-7, so the J call may be wrong. The CDR3 extends over 13 amino acids. Germline V gives CDR1 MGHDK, CDR2 SYGVNS.

This clone was seen just once. The chain combines TRBV28 with TRBJ2-1; 7 bases are a match to TRBD2. V lost 1 base and J lost 6; bases outside the gene matches: 18. The CDR3 is 19 residues long. CDR1 MDHEN and CDR2 SYDVKM come from the germline V gene. The CDR3 bases are TGTGCCAGCAGTTTATATAAGGTGGCCTGGGCGGGAGCTGCCAATGAGCAGTTCTTC. It encodes CASSLYKVAWAGAANEQFF.

The chain couples TRBV28 to TRBJ2-7, with 8 bases that match TRBD2. The germline CDR1 and CDR2 sequences are MDHEN and SYDVKM. Trimming took 4 bases from V and 3 from J; bases not matched to a gene: 11. The CDR3 is 16 residues long. The CDR3 sequence: CASSSPIAGGFYEQYF. In nucleotides, the CDR3 is TGTGCCAGCAGTTCACCAATTGCGGGAGGATTCTACGAGCAGTACTTC. The full variable domain, its missing parts supplied by reference TRBV28 and TRBJ2-7, is DVKVTQSSRYLVKRTGEKVFLECVQDMDHENMFWYRQDPGLGLRLIYFSYDVKMKEKGDIPEGYSVSREKKERFSLILESASTNQTSMYLCASSSPIAGGFYEQYFGPGTRLTVT.

This chain links TRBV28 with TRBJ2-5, with D unresolved. Near its end, the DNA agrees better with TRBJ2-7, so the J call may be wrong. CDR1 is MDHEN, CDR2 SYDVKM, per germline. The CDR3 loop spans 15 amino acids. Here the CDR3 reads CASSSFAGGYGEQYF. CDR3 DNA: TGTGCCAGCAGTTCATTTGCAGGCGGCTATGGCGAGCAGTACTTC.

About this clone itself: The junction and the germline gene differ at one end; a read error may be behind it. The chain uses TRBV7-7 and TRBJ2-1, with D possibly matching TRBD2 (6 bases). CDR3 size: 14 residues. Germline lookup yields CDR1 SSHAT and CDR2 FNYEAQ (reference sequence). CDR3 residues: CASSLAPTSNEQFF. DNA for the CDR3: TGTGCTAGCAGCTTAGCCCCGACTAGCAATGAGCAGTTCTTC.

The chain is built from TRBV14 and TRBJ2-5; D is uncertain. Trimming took 4 bases from V and 2 from J, leaving 5 bases between them. This CDR3 spans 12 amino acids. The V gene's germline CDR1 is SGHDN and CDR2 FVKESK. In DNA, the CDR3 is TGTGCCAGCAGCCGAATTCAAGAGACCCAGTACTTC. Encoded protein: CASSRIQETQYF.

The chain employs TRBV6-5 and TRBJ1-1; tentative D call: TRBD1 (5 bases). In germline, CDR1 is MNHEY, CDR2 SVGAGI. The ends were cut back, 8 bases at V and 2 bases at J, with 15 bases in the middle. The CDR3 contains 14 residues. The CDR3 is CASRGLGDNTEAFF. Here the CDR3 DNA reads TGTGCCAGCCGTGGTTTGGGGGATAACACTGAAGCTTTCTTT.

This chain links TRBV5-1 with TRBJ2-3; TRBD1 might be the D (5 bases). Trimming shortened V by 0 bases and J by 3 bases, and 11 bases separated the two germline ends. The CDR3 has 15 residues. CDR1 and CDR2 from the germline V gene are SGHRS and YFSETQ. This CDR3 is CASSLDRLKTDTQYF. As DNA, the CDR3 is TGCGCCAGCAGCTTGGACAGGCTTAAGACAGATACGCAGTATTTT. The full variable domain, in which reference TRBV5-1 and TRBJ2-3 provide the parts outside the CDR3, is KAGVTQTPRYLIKTRGQQVTLSCSPISGHRSVSWYQQTPGQGLQFLFEYFSETQRNKGNFPGRFSGRQFSNSRSEMNVSTLELGDSALYLCASSLDRLKTDTQYFGPGTRLTVL.

This chain connects TRBV5-5 to TRBJ2-3, with 8 bases lining up with TRBD2. Germline values: CDR1 SGHKS, CDR2 YYEKEE (reference sequence). The CDR3 runs to 16 residues. With V trimmed by 0 bases and J by 4 bases, 7 bases remained unmatched. The DNA of the CDR3 is TGTGCCAGCAGCTTGGCTGGCGGGAGGAATTCAGATACGCAGTATTTT. Translated: CASSLAGGRNSDTQYF.

The V gene is TRBV21-1, the J gene TRBJ2-2; the DNA was not used to check the table's D call, TRBD2. TRBV21-1 is classified as a pseudogene. There are 17 residues in the CDR3. The CDR3 sequence: CASRLISGRYPPGELFF. CDR3 nucleotide sequence: TGTGCCAGCAGATTAATAAGCGGTAGATACCCCCCCGGGGAGCTGTTTTTT.